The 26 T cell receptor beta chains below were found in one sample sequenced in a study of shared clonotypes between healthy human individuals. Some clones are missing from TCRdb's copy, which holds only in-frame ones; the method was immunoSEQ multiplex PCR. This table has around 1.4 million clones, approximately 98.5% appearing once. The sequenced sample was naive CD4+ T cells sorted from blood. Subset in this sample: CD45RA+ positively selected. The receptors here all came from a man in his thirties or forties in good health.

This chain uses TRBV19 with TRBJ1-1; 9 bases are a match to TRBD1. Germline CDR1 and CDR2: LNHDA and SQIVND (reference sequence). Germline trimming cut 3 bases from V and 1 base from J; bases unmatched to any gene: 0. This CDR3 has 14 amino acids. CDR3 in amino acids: CASSMGQGNTEAFF. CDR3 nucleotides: TGTGCCAGTAGTATGGGACAGGGGAACACTGAAGCTTTCTTT.

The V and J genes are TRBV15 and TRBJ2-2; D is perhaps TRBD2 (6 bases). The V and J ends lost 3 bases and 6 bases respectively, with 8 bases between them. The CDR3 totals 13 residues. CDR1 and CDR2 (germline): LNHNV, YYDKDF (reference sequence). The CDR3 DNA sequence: TGTGCCACCAGCAGCGGGAGCGCCGGGGAGCTGTTTTTT. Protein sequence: CATSSGSAGELFF.

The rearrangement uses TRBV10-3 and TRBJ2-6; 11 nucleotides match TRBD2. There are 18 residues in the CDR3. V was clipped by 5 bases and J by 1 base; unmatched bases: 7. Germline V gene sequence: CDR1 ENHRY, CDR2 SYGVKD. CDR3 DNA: TGTGCCATCAGTCAGGGACTAGCGGACCATTCTGGGGCCAACGTCCTGACTTTC. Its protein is CAISQGLADHSGANVLTF.

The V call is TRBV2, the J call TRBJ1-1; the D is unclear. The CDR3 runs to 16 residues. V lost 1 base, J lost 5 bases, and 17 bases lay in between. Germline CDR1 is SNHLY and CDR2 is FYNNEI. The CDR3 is CASSEVLGPGRTEAFF. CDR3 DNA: TGTGCCAGCAGTGAAGTGTTGGGCCCGGGGAGGACTGAAGCTTTCTTT.

CDR3: CAWDPGTDTQYF. As DNA, the CDR3 is TGTGCCTGGGACCCCGGGACAGATACGCAGTATTTT. The genes are TRBV30 and TRBJ2-3; D is uncertain. The germline V gene has CDR1 GTSNPN and CDR2 SVGIG (reference sequence). CDR3 length: 12 residues. Trimming stripped 5 bases from V and 3 bases from J, with 9 bases between.

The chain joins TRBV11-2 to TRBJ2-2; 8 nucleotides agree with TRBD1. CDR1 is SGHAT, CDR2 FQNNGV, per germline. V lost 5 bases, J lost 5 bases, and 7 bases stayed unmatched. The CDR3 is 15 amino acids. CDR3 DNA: TGTGCCAGCAGCGGGCAGGGGGCGGTTACCGGGGAGCTGTTTTTT. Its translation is CASSGQGAVTGELFF.

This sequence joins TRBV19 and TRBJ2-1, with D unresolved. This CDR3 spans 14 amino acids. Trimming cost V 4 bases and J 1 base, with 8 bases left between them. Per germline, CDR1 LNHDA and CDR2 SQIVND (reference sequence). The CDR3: CASSKTASYNEQFF. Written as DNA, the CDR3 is TGTGCCAGTAGTAAAACAGCGTCCTACAATGAGCAGTTCTTC.

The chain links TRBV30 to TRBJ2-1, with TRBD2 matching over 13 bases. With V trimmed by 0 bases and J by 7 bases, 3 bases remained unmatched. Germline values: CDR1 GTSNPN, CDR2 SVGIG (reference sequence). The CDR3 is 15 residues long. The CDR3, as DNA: TGTGCCTGGAGTGTAACTAGCGGGAGGGGGAATGAGCAGTTCTTC. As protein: CAWSVTSGRGNEQFF.

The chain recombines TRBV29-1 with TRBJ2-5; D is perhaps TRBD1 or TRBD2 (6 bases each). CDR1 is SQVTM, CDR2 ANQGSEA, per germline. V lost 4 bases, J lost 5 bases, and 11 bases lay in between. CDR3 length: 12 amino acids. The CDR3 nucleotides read TGCAGCGTTGTTTCGGGGGCCGAGACCCAGTACTTC. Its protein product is CSVVSGAETQYF.

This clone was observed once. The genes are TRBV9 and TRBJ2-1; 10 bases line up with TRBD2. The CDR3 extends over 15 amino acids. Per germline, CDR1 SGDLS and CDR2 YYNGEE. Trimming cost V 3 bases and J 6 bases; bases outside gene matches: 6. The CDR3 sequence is CASSAPSGSRNEQFF. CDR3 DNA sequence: TGTGCCAGCAGCGCTCCTAGCGGGAGCCGCAATGAGCAGTTCTTC.

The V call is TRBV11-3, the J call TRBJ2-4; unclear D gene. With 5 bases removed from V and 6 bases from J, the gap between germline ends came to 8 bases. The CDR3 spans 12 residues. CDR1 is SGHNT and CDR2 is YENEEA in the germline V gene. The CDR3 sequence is CASSQTGNIQYF. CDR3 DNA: TGTGCCAGCAGCCAGACCGGAAACATTCAGTACTTC.

CDR3 nucleotides: TGCGCCAGCAGCTTGTACGGACTAGCGAACCCTAAATCCTACTTC. Translating gives CASSLYGLANPKSYF. The genes are TRBV5-1 and TRBJ2-7; 9 nucleotides line up with TRBD2. Per germline, CDR1 SGHRS and CDR2 YFSETQ. Trimming cost V 1 base and J 13 bases; bases outside gene matches: 15. The CDR3 contains 15 residues.

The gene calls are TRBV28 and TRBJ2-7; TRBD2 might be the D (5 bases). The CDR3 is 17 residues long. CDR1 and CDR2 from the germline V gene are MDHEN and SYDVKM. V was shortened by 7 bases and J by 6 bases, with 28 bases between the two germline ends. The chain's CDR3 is CASMIGRAITLRGEQYF. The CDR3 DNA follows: TGTGCCAGCATGATAGGCCGGGCGATTACCCTTCGGGGCGAGCAGTACTTC.

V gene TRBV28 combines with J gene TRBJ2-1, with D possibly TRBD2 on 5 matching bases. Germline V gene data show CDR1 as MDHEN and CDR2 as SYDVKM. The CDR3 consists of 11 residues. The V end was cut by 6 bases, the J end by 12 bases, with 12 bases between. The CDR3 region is CASSAGAVQFF. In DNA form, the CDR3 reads TGTGCCAGCAGCGCGGGCGCAGTGCAGTTCTTC. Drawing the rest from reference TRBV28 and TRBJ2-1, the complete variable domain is DVKVTQSSRYLVKRTGEKVFLECVQDMDHENMFWYRQDPGLGLRLIYFSYDVKMKEKGDIPEGYSVSREKKERFSLILESASTNQTSMYLCASSAGAVQFFGPGTRLTVL.

CDR3: CASSTQGASGYTF. The CDR3 DNA is TGTGCCAGCTCAACTCAGGGGGCTTCGGGCTACACCTTC. The chain couples TRBV18 to TRBJ1-2; 8 bases line up with TRBD1. CDR3 length: 13 amino acids. Germline values: CDR1 KGHSH, CDR2 LQKENI. V gave up 5 bases and J gave up 8 bases; unmatched junction bases: 7.

CDR3 amino acids: CAWSSHLAGAGVRNEQFF. In DNA form, the CDR3 reads TGTGCCTGGAGTTCCCATCTAGCGGGAGCGGGAGTGAGGAATGAGCAGTTCTTC. The V call is TRBV30, the J call TRBJ2-1; 10 positions agree with TRBD2. Trimming took 2 bases from V and 7 from J; bases not matched to a gene: 17. Germline loops: CDR1 GTSNPN, CDR2 SVGIG (reference sequence). CDR3 length: 18 amino acids.

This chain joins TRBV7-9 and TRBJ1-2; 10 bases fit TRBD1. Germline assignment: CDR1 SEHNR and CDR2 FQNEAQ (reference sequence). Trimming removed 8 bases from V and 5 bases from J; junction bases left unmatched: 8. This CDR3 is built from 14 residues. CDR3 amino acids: CASSELGQGYGYTF. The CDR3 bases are TGTGCCAGCTCCGAATTGGGACAGGGGTATGGCTACACCTTC.

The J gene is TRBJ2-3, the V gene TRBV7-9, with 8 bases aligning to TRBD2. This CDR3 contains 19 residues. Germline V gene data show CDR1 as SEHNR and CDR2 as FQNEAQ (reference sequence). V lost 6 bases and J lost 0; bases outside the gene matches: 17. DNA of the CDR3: TGTGCCAGCAGAACGGGGACGGTTCGGGAGGGACTTAGCACAGATACGCAGTATTTT. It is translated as CASRTGTVREGLSTDTQYF. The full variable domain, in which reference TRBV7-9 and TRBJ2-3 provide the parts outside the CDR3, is DTGVSQNPRHKITKRGQNVTFRCDPISEHNRLYWYRQTLGQGPEFLTYFQNEAQLEKSRLLSDRFSAERPKGSFSTLEIQRTEQGDSAMYLCASRTGTVREGLSTDTQYFGPGTRLTVL.

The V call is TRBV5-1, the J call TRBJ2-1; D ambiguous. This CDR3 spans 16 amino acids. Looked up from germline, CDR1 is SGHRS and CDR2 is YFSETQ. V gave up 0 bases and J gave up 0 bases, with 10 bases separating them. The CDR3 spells CASSLVLGRSYNEQFF. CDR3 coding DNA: TGCGCCAGCAGCTTGGTTCTCGGCCGCTCCTACAATGAGCAGTTCTTC.

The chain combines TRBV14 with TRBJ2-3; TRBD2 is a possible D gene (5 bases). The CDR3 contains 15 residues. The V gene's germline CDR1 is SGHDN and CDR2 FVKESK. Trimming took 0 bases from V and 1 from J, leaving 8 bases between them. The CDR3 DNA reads TGTGCCAGCAGCCAAGATATTAGCGGCACAGATACGCAGTATTTT. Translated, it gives CASSQDISGTDTQYF.

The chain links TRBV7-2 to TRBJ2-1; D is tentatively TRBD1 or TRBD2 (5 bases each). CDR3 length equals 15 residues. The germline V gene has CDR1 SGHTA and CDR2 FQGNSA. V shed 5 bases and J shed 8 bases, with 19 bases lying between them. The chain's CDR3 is CASSQAGTRGHEQFF. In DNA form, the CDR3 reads TGTGCCAGCAGCCAAGCCGGGACCCGGGGCCATGAGCAGTTCTTC.

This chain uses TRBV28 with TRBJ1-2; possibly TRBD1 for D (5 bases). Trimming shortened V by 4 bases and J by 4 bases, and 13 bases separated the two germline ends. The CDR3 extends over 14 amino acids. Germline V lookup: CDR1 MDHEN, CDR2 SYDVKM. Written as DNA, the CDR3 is TGTGCCAGCAGTTCCCTCGGGACGGGCTATGGCTACACCTTC. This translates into CASSSLGTGYGYTF.

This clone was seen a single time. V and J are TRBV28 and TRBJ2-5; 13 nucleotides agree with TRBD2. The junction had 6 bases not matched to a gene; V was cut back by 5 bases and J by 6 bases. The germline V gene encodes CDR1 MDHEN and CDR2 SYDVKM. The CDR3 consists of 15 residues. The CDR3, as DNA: TGTGCCAGCAGTACTGGACTAGCGGGAGTAAAGACCCAGTACTTC. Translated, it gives CASSTGLAGVKTQYF.

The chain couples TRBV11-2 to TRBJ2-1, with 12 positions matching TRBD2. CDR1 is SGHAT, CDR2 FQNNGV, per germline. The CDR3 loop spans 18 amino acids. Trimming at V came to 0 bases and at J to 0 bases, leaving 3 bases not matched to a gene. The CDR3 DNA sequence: TGTGCCAGCAGCTTAGAGGGACTAGCGGGTCGCTCCTACAATGAGCAGTTCTTC. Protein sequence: CASSLEGLAGRSYNEQFF. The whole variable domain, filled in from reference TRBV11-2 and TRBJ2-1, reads EAGVAQSPRYKIIEKRQSVAFWCNPISGHATLYWYQQILGQGPKLLIQFQNNGVVDDSQLPKDRFSAERLKGVDSTLKIQPAKLEDSAVYLCASSLEGLAGRSYNEQFFGPGTRLTVL.

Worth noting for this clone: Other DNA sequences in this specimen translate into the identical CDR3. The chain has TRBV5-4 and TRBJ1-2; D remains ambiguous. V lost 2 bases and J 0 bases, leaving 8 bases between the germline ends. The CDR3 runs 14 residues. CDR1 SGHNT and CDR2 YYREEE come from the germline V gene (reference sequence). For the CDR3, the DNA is TGTGCCAGCAGCTTAGAGGGAGCTAACTATGGCTACACCTTC. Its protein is CASSLEGANYGYTF. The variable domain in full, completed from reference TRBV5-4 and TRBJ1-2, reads ETGVTQSPTHLIKTRGQQVTLRCSSQSGHNTVSWYQQALGQGPQFIFQYYREEENGRGNFPPRFSGLQFPNYSSELNVNALELDDSALYLCASSLEGANYGYTFGSGTRLTVV.

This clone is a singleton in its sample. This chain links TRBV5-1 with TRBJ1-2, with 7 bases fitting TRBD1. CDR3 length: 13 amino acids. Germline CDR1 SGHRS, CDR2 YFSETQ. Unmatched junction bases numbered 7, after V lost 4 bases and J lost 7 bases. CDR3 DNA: TGCGCCAGCAGCAGAGACAGGGAGAGTGGCTACACCTTC. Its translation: CASSRDRESGYTF.